Sequencing of this T cell receptor (beta chain) was carried out in a study of cytomegalovirus exposure and HLA in healthy donors. Study-wide results and limits: The study had only CMV serostatus as immune exposure information. Some TCR beta chains (164 of them) were listed as cytomegalovirus-associated.

As concerns this clone: The antigen is unknown.

The PCR was carried out with 60 Vbeta primers and 13 Jbeta primers. Assay: immunoSEQ multiplex PCR; the TCRdb copy retains only in-frame clones and omits some. This table has 100,000 to 150,000 clones, about 80% appearing once. V lost 5 bases to trimming and J lost 2 bases; unmatched junction nucleotides: 5. Germline V gene lookup returns CDR1 MDHEN and CDR2 SYDVKM. This CDR3 spans 15 amino acids. The chain has TRBV28 and TRBJ1-5, with 8 positions matching TRBD1. The sequence came from a woman under 30 in good health and CMV-seronegative. Sequencing input: PBMCs. The CDR3 DNA reads TGTGCCAGCAGTGCCGGACAGGGTGGCAATCAGCCCCAGCATTTT. It yields the protein CASSAGQGGNQPQHF.